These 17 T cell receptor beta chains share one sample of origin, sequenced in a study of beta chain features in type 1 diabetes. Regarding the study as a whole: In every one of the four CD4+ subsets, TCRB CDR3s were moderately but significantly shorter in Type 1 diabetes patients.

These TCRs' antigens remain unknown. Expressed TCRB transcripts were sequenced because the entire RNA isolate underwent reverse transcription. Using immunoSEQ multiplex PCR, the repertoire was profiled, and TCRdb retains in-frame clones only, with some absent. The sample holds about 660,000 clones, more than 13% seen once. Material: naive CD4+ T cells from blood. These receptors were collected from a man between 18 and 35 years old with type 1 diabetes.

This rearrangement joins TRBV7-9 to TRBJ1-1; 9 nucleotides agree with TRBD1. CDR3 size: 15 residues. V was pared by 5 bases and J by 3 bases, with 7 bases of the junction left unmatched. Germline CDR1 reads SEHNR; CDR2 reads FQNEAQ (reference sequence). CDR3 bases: TGTGCCAGCAGCCATCTCGGGACAGGGTACACTGAAGCTTTCTTT. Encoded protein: CASSHLGTGYTEAFF.

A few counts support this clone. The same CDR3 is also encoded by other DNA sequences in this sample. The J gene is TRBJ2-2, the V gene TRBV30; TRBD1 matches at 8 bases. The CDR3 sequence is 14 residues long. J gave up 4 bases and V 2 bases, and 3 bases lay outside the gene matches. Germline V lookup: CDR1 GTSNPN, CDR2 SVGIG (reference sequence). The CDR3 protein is CAWSTTGGTGELFF. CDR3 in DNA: TGTGCCTGGAGTACCACAGGGGGCACCGGGGAGCTGTTTTTT.

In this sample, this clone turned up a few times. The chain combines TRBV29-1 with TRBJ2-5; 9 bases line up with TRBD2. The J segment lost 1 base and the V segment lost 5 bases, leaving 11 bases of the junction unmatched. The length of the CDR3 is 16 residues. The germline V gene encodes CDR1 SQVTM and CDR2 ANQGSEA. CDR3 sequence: CSVNQLAGPVQETQYF. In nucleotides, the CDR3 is TGCAGCGTTAATCAACTAGCGGGTCCTGTCCAAGAGACCCAGTACTTC.

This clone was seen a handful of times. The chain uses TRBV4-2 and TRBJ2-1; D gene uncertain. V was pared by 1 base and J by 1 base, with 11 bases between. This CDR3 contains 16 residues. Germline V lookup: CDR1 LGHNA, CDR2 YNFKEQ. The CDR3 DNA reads TGTGCCAGCAGCCAAGTGCAGCTCAGATCCTACAATGAGCAGTTCTTC. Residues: CASSQVQLRSYNEQFF.

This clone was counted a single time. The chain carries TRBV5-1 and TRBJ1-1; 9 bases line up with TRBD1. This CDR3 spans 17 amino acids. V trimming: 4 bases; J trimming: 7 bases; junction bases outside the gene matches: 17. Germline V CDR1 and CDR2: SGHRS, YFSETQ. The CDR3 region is CASSLIIRGQGSSEAFF. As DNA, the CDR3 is TGCGCCAGCAGCCTTATAATCCGGGGACAGGGCTCGAGTGAAGCTTTCTTT.

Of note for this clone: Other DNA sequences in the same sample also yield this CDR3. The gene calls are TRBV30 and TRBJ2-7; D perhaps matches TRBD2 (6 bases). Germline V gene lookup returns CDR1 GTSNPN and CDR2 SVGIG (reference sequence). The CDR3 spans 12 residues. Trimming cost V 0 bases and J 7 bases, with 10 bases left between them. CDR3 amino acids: CAWSVRGDEQYF. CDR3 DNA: TGTGCCTGGAGTGTACGCGGGGATGAGCAGTACTTC.

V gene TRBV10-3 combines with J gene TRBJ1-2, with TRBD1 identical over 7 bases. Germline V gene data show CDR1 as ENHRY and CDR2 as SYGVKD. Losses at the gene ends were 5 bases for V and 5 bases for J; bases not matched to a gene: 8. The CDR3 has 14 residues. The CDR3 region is CAISTGTEKYGYTF. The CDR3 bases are TGTGCCATCAGTACCGGGACAGAGAAGTATGGCTACACCTTC.

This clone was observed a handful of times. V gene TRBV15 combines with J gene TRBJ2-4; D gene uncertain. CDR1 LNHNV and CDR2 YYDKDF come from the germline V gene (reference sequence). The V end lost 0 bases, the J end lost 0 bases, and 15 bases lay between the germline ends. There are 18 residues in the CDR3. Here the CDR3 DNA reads TGTGCCACCAGCAGAGAGGTCCTAACCGACTTAGCCAAAAACATTCAGTACTTC. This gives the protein CATSREVLTDLAKNIQYF.

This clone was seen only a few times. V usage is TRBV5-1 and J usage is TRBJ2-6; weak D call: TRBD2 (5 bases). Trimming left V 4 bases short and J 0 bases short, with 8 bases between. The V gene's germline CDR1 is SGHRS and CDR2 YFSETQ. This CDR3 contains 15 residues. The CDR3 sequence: CASSPDFSGANVLTF. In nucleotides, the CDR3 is TGCGCCAGCAGCCCGGACTTCTCTGGGGCCAACGTCCTGACTTTC.

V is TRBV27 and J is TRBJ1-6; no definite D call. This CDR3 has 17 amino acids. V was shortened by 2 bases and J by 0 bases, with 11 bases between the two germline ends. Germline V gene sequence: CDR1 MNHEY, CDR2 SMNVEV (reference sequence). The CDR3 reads CASSLEGLSSYNSPLHF. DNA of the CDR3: TGTGCCAGCAGTTTAGAGGGTTTGAGCTCCTATAATTCACCCCTCCACTTT.

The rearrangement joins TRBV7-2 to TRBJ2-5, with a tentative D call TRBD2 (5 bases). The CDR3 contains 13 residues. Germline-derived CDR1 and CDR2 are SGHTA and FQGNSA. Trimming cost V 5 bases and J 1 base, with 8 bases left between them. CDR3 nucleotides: TGTGCCAGCAGCCCTCGGGGCCAAGAGACCCAGTACTTC. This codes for CASSPRGQETQYF.

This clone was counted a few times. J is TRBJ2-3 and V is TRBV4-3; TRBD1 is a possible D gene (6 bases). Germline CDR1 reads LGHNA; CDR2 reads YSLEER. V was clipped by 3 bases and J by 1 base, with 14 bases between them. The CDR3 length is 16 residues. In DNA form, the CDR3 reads TGCGCCAGCAGCCACCGAGATGGGGGCGGCACAGATACGCAGTATTTT. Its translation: CASSHRDGGGTDTQYF.

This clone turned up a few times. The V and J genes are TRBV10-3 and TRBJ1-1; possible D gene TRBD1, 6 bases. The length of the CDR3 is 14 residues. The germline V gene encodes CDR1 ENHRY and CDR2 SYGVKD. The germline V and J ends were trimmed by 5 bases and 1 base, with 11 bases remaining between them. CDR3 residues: CAISNREGNTEAFF. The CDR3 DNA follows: TGTGCCATCAGTAACAGGGAAGGGAACACTGAAGCTTTCTTT.

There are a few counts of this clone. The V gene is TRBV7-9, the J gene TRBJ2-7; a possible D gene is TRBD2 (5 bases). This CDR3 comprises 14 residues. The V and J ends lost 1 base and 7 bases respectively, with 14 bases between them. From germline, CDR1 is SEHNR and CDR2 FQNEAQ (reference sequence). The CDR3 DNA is TGTGCCAGCAGCTTAGGAGATGGCTGGAGGGAGCAGTACTTC. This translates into CASSLGDGWREQYF.

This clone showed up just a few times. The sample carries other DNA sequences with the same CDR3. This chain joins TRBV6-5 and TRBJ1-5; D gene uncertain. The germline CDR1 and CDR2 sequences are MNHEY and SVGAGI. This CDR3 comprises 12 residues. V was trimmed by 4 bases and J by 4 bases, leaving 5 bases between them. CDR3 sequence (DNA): TGTGCCAGCAGTTCGGGGAATCAGCCCCAGCATTTT. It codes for CASSSGNQPQHF.

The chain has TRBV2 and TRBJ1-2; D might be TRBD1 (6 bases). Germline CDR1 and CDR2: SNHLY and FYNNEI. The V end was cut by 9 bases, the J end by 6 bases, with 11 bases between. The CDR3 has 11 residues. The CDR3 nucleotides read TGTGCCAGGGACAGAGATAATGGCTACACCTTC. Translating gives CARDRDNGYTF.

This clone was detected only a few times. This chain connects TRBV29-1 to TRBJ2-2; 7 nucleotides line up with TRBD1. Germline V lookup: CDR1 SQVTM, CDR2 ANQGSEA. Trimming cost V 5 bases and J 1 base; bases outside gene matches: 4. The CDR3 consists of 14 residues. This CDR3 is CSVLRTGNTGELFF. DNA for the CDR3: TGCAGCGTTCTTCGGACAGGGAACACCGGGGAGCTGTTTTTT.